This TCR beta chain was retrieved from a study of T-cell reconstitution after alpha-beta-depleted transplantation in children. Study-wide points: Several hundred expanded graft clones reportedly supplied alpha-beta T cells about two months after transplant.

This CDR3 is 15 amino acids long. CDR1 is MDHEN and CDR2 is SYDVKM in the germline V gene. V lost 4 bases and J 3 bases, leaving 16 bases between the germline ends. This clonotype was detected ten times or more. What it recognizes is unknown. The authors prepared the TCRbeta library with unique molecular identifiers. TCRdb recomputed calls from the PCR reads with MiXCR, one row per CDR3 protein. Counted here are approximately 170,000 distinct CDR3 sequences, 8.5% to 14% occurring once; the ten biggest clones make up roughly 13%. This TCR came from a boy aged 2 to 10 with acute myeloid leukemia, due to receive a stem cell transplant. V and J are TRBV28 and TRBJ2-7, with D tentatively TRBD1 or TRBD2 (5 bases each). Sequenced here: PBMCs, sampled before TCRalphabeta/CD19-depleted stem cell transplant. For the CDR3, the DNA is TGTGCCAGCAGTTCCCAACGGGACGGTGTCTACGAGCAGTACTTC. Encoded protein: CASSSQRDGVYEQYF.